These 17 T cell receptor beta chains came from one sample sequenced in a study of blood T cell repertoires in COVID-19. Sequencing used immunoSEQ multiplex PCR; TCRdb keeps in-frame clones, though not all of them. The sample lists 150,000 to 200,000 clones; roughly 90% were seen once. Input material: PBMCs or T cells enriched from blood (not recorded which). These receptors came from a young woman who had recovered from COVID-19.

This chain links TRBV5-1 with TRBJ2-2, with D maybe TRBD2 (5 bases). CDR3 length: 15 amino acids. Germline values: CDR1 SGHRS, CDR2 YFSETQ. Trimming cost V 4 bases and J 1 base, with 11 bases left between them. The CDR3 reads CASSLTTRNTGELFF. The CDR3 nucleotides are TGCGCCAGCAGCCTGACTACCAGGAACACCGGGGAGCTGTTTTTT.

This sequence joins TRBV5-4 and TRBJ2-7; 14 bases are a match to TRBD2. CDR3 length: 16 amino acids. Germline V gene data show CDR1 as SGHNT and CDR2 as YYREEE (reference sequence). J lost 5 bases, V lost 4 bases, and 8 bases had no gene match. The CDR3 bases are TGTGCCAGCAGCACCCCGACTAGCGGGAGGGCCCACGAGCAGTACTTC. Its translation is CASSTPTSGRAHEQYF.

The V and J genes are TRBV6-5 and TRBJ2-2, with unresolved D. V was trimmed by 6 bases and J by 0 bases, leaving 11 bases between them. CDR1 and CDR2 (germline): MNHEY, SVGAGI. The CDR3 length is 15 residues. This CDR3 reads CASRLVDPNTGELFF. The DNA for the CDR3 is TGTGCCAGCAGGCTAGTAGACCCGAACACCGGGGAGCTGTTTTTT.

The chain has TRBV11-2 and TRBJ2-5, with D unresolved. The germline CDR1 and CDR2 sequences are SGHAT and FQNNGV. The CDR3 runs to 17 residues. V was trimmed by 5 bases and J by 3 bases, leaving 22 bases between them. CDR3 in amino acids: CASSRRNIAGFEETQYF. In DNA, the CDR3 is TGTGCCAGCAGCCGCCGTAATATTGCCGGGTTTGAAGAGACCCAGTACTTC.

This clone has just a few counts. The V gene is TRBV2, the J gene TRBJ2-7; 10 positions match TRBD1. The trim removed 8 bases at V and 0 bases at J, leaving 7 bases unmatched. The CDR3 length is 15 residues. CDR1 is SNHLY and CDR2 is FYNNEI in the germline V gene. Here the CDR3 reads CASPSGQGLSYEQYF. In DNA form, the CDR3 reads TGTGCCAGCCCATCGGGACAGGGGCTCTCCTACGAGCAGTACTTC.

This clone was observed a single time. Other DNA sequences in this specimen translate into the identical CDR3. The CDR3 region is CASSATGYEQYF. The CDR3 DNA reads as TGTGCCAGCAGCGCGACAGGGTACGAGCAGTACTTC. The chain is built from TRBV9 and TRBJ2-7; 7 bases map to TRBD1. This CDR3 is built from 12 residues. The V and J ends lost 3 bases and 4 bases, in that order; junction bases with no gene match: 1. Per the germline V gene, CDR1 is SGDLS and CDR2 is YYNGEE.

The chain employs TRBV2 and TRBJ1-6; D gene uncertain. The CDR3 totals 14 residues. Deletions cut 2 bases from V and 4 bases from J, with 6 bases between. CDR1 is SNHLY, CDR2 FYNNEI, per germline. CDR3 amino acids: CASSERGYNSPLHF. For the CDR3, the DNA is TGTGCCAGCAGTGAAAGAGGGTATAATTCACCCCTCCACTTT.

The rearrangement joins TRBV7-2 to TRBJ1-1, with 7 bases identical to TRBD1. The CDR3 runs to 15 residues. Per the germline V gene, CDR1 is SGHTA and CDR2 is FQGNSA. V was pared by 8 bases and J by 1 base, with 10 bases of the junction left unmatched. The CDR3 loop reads CASLQGGKRNTEAFF. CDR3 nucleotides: TGTGCCAGCCTCCAGGGGGGCAAGAGGAACACTGAAGCTTTCTTT.

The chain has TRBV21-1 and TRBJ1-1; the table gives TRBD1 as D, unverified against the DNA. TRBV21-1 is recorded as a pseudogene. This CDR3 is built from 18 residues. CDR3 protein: CASSNSLDRMLSYTEAFF. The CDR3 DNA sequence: TGTGCCAGCAGCAATTCCCTCGACAGGATGCTTTCTTACACTGAAGCTTTCTTT.

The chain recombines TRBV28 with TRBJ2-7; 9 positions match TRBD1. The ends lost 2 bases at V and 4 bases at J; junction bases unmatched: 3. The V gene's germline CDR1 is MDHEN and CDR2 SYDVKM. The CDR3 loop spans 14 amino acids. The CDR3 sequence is CASSLGDRDYEQYF. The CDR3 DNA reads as TGTGCCAGCAGTTTAGGGGACAGGGATTACGAGCAGTACTTC.

The CDR3 DNA reads as TGCGCCAGCAGCCAAGGCCGGGGATTCCAATATGAGCAGTTCTTC. This codes for CASSQGRGFQYEQFF. The chain recombines TRBV4-1 with TRBJ2-1; D is perhaps TRBD2 (5 bases). The CDR3 loop spans 15 amino acids. In germline, CDR1 is MGHRA, CDR2 YSYEKL. V was pared by 1 base and J by 8 bases, with 15 bases between.

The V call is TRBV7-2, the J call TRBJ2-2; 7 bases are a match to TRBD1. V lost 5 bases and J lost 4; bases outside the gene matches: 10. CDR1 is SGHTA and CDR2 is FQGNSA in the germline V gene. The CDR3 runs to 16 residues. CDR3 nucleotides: TGTGCCAGCAGCGTAAGGGGGCCTAGGTCCACCGGGGAGCTGTTTTTT. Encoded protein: CASSVRGPRSTGELFF. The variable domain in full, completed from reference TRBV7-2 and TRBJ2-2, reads GAGVSQSPSNKVTEKGKDVELRCDPISGHTALYWYRQSLGQGLEFLIYFQGNSAPDKSGLPSDRFSAERTGGSVSTLTIQRTQQEDSAVYLCASSVRGPRSTGELFFGEGSRLTVL.

In nucleotides, the CDR3 is TGTGCCAGCAGCTTAAGGTGGGAGGCCAAAAACATTCAGTACTTC. Amino acid sequence: CASSLRWEAKNIQYF. This sequence joins TRBV7-8 and TRBJ2-4, with D possibly being TRBD2 (5 bases). CDR1 is SGHVS, CDR2 FQNEAQ, per germline. CDR3 length: 15 residues. The ends were cut back, 2 bases at V and 1 base at J, with 9 bases in the middle.

The CDR3 sequence is CASSIAGGYTGELFF. The CDR3 DNA is TGTGCCAGTAGTATAGCGGGAGGGTACACCGGGGAGCTGTTTTTT. V and J are TRBV19 and TRBJ2-2, with 8 bases fitting TRBD2. The trim removed 1 base at V and 3 bases at J, leaving 1 base unmatched. The CDR3 extends over 15 amino acids. Germline assignment: CDR1 LNHDA and CDR2 SQIVND (reference sequence).

The DNA for the CDR3 is TGCGCCAGCAGCCAACCGCAGGGGGTGCTTGGCGAGCAGTACTTC. Protein: CASSQPQGVLGEQYF. The chain recombines TRBV4-1 with TRBJ2-7; 7 positions agree with TRBD1. The CDR3 spans 15 residues. Per germline, CDR1 MGHRA and CDR2 YSYEKL. V shed 2 bases and J 6 bases; nucleotides not matched to a gene: 10.

CDR3 nucleotides: TGTGCCAGCAGGACCCTAGCGGGTAAACAAGAGACCCAGTACTTC. Translating it yields CASRTLAGKQETQYF. The chain has TRBV28 and TRBJ2-5; 8 bases line up with TRBD2. V shed 6 bases and J 2 bases; nucleotides not matched to a gene: 8. Germline CDR1 and CDR2: MDHEN and SYDVKM. This CDR3 has 15 amino acids.

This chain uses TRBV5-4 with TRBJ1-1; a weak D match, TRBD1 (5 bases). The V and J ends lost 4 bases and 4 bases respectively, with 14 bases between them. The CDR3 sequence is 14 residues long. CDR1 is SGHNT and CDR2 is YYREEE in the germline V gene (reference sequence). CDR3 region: CASSPKRQITEAFF. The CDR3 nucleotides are TGTGCCAGCAGCCCGAAACGACAGATCACTGAAGCTTTCTTT.